Presented here are 11 T cell receptor beta chains from one specimen sequenced in a study of graft-versus-host responses after intestinal transplantation. No antigen has been identified for these receptors. Here immunoSEQ multiplex PCR was the method, and the copy in TCRdb shows in-frame clones only, minus some. The sample holds over 90,000 clones, 91% seen once. The sample here was unstimulated CD4+ T cells sorted from spleen or lymph node cells, taken before transplant. These receptors came from a human donor who was the organ donor for an intestinal transplant.

The chain employs TRBV6-5 and TRBJ1-1, with TRBD1 as a possible D gene (6 bases). CDR1 and CDR2 (germline): MNHEY, SVGAGI. Trimming cost V 6 bases and J 4 bases, with 15 bases left between them. The CDR3 consists of 14 residues. In DNA, the CDR3 is TGTGCCAGCAGGCACCGGAGGGGGGGCACTGAAGCTTTCTTT. Translation: CASRHRRGGTEAFF.

This clone was counted once. This chain joins TRBV6-1 and TRBJ2-2; D may be TRBD2 (6 bases). Deletions cut 6 bases from V and 7 bases from J, with 9 bases between. Germline assignment: CDR1 MNHNS and CDR2 SASEGT. The CDR3 spans 12 residues. The CDR3 DNA sequence: TGTGCCAGCAGGCGGGGCGTCGGGGAGCTGTTTTTT. Translating it yields CASRRGVGELFF.

This chain links TRBV5-5 with TRBJ2-7; 8 positions match TRBD1. Germline loops: CDR1 SGHKS, CDR2 YYEKEE (reference sequence). J was trimmed by 2 bases and V by 0 bases; bases with no gene match: 4. The CDR3 loop spans 15 amino acids. In DNA, the CDR3 is TGTGCCAGCAGCTTGGCCGGGACAGGCGCCTACGAGCAGTACTTC. Encoded protein: CASSLAGTGAYEQYF. The full variable domain, with the rest looked up from reference TRBV5-5 and TRBJ2-7, is DAGVTQSPTHLIKTRGQQVTLRCSPISGHKSVSWYQQVLGQGPQFIFQYYEKEERGRGNFPDRFSARQFPNYSSELNVNALLLGDSALYLCASSLAGTGAYEQYFGPGTRLTVT.

The rearrangement links TRBV7-9 to TRBJ2-1; no firm D call. The germline gives CDR1 SEHNR, CDR2 FQNEAQ (reference sequence). V was trimmed by 2 bases and J by 5 bases, leaving 10 bases between them. The CDR3 is 14 amino acids. In nucleotides, the CDR3 is TGTGCCAGCAGCTTACGCCCGACTGACAATGAGCAGTTCTTC. Protein sequence: CASSLRPTDNEQFF.

Remarks on this clone: The same CDR3 arises from other DNA sequences in this sample as well. The chain uses TRBV7-2 and TRBJ2-3; maybe TRBD2 (5 bases). This CDR3 region has 14 residues. The V and J ends lost 1 base and 1 base respectively, with 6 bases between them. Germline V CDR1 and CDR2: SGHTA, FQGNSA. In DNA form, the CDR3 reads TGTGCCAGCAGCTTAGTGGGAGGCACAGATACGCAGTATTTT. It is translated as CASSLVGGTDTQYF.

This sequence joins TRBV6-6 and TRBJ1-3, with D maybe TRBD1 (5 bases). Trimming cost V 7 bases and J 3 bases, with 13 bases left between them. The CDR3 has 14 amino acids. Germline loops: CDR1 MNHNY, CDR2 SVGAGI (reference sequence). The CDR3 coding sequence is TGTGCCAGCAATGAAACAGGTAGTGGAAACACCATATATTTT. Protein: CASNETGSGNTIYF.

The chain combines TRBV9 with TRBJ2-1; 11 bases are shared with TRBD1. Losses at the gene ends were 3 bases for V and 5 bases for J; bases not matched to a gene: 7. Germline CDR1 SGDLS, CDR2 YYNGEE. The CDR3 extends over 16 amino acids. CDR3 sequence reads: CASSAVGTGGDNEQFF. CDR3 nucleotide sequence: TGTGCCAGCAGCGCAGTAGGGACAGGGGGGGACAATGAGCAGTTCTTC.

The chain links TRBV29-1 to TRBJ2-7; 15 bases match TRBD2. This CDR3 has 14 residues. Germline V gene sequence: CDR1 SQVTM, CDR2 ANQGSEA. V lost 6 bases to trimming and J lost 3 bases; unmatched junction nucleotides: 3. The CDR3 coding sequence is TGCAGCGTGGGACTAGCGGGGGGCTACTACGAGCAGTACTTC. It specifies CSVGLAGGYYEQYF.

J is TRBJ1-1 and V is TRBV9, with TRBD1 matching 7 bases. Per germline, CDR1 SGDLS and CDR2 YYNGEE. V was clipped by 3 bases and J by 1 base; unmatched bases: 3. There are 14 residues in the CDR3. The CDR3 DNA follows: TGTGCCAGCAGCGCTTGGACAGGGAACACTGAAGCTTTCTTT. Amino acids: CASSAWTGNTEAFF. The full variable domain, its missing parts supplied by reference TRBV9 and TRBJ1-1, is DSGVTQTPKHLITATGQRVTLRCSPRSGDLSVYWYQQSLDQGLQFLIQYYNGEERAKGNILERFSAQQFPDLHSELNLSSLELGDSALYFCASSAWTGNTEAFFGQGTRLTVV.

This chain connects TRBV27 to TRBJ1-2; the match to TRBD1 covers 8 bases. J was trimmed by 6 bases and V by 3 bases; bases with no gene match: 6. There are 14 residues in the CDR3. CDR1 is MNHEY and CDR2 is SMNVEV in the germline V gene (reference sequence). CDR3 sequence (DNA): TGTGCCAGCAGTTTTGCAGGGGGCTGGGATGGCTACACCTTC. It is translated as CASSFAGGWDGYTF.

The V call is TRBV5-1, the J call TRBJ2-5; 10 bases are shared with TRBD1. The CDR3 has 16 residues. V was clipped by 4 bases and J by 1 base; unmatched bases: 7. The germline gives CDR1 SGHRS, CDR2 YFSETQ. The CDR3 loop reads CASSILGQGVQETQYF. The CDR3 nucleotides are TGCGCCAGCAGCATTCTTGGACAGGGGGTCCAAGAGACCCAGTACTTC. Full variable domain (outside the CDR3, taken from reference TRBV5-1 and TRBJ2-5): KAGVTQTPRYLIKTRGQQVTLSCSPISGHRSVSWYQQTPGQGLQFLFEYFSETQRNKGNFPGRFSGRQFSNSRSEMNVSTLELGDSALYLCASSILGQGVQETQYFGPGTRLLVL.